This T cell receptor (beta chain) comes out of a study of OX40 agonist ivuxolimab in advanced cancers. A note on the overall study: The costimulatory receptor OX40 (CD134) was targeted by ivuxolimab, a fully human IgG2 agonistic monoclonal antibody. Of the roughly 50 dose-escalation patients, hepatocellular carcinoma was present in about 20, melanoma in roughly 15, renal cell carcinoma in 9 and head and neck cancer in 9. In the dose-escalation cohort, 75% to 90% of patients were male, and the mean age was 60 years with a range of roughly 23 to 79. Prior anti-PD-1, anti-PD-L1 or anti-CTLA-4 therapy was permitted, and checkpoint inhibitors had been received by 30% to 40% of dose-escalation patients. The paper describes the monotherapy dose-escalation part (N of about 54 patients) of the phase I trial of ivuxolimab. Three dose-escalation patients achieved partial responses, one with hepatocellular carcinoma and two with cutaneous melanoma. Intravenous ivuxolimab was administered to patients every 2 weeks at six dose levels: 0.01, 0.1, 0.3, 1.5, 3 and 10 mg/kg. Peripheral TCRbeta sequencing aimed to test whether ivuxolimab altered TCR sequence diversity and caused clonal T-cell expansion.

CDR1 and CDR2, looked up from the germline V gene, are SGHTA and FQGNSA. The CDR3 runs 13 amino acids, cysteine and phenylalanine included. Just the 39-base CDR3 DNA is kept, in frame starting at base 1. Genomic DNA was extracted from sorted cells for sequencing of the TCRbeta CDR3 region. The immunoSEQ Assay was used to sequence the TCRbeta CDR3 regions. In its TCRdb copy, this immuneACCESS table keeps in-frame sequences only and misses some clones. Where compared with another copy, unresolved V genes explain less than half of these, and the others have no known cause. A total of more than 60,000 clones appear in this sample, about 81% of them only once. In total, the top ten clones hold over 4% of the sample. A word on this clone: This receptor's antigen is unknown. The junction and the germline gene differ at one end; a read error may be behind it.

Here is what the overall study found, with its caveats: In partial responders in the 0.1-3.0 mg/kg groups, normalized peripheral clonal expansion was found to be among the lowest, especially among CD8+ T cells. At doses of 0.1 to 3.0 mg/kg, clonal expansion of both CD4+ and CD8+ blood T cells was observed from baseline to week 6. Which antigens the clonally expanded peripheral T cells were specific for was not determined. Low levels of normalized T-cell clonal expansion were also seen in some patients who did not respond. After ivuxolimab, expanded clones were on average more numerous among CD8+ T cells than among CD4+ T cells.

The trial excluded patients who had a history of autoimmune disease or were on systemic immunosuppression. Peripheral blood for TCR sequencing was drawn from every dose cohort at baseline, at cycle 4 day 1 and at cycle 7 day 1. Samples were obtained from an open-label, multicenter, first-in-human phase I dose-escalation trial of ivuxolimab. Adults with locally advanced or metastatic melanoma, renal cell carcinoma, hepatocellular carcinoma or head and neck squamous cell carcinoma were enrolled in the trial. Before TCR sequencing, CD4+ T cells and CD8+ T cells from peripheral blood were sorted into separate populations.

The TCR was taken from an adult with an advanced solid tumor such as melanoma, head and neck, liver or kidney cancer. The chain links TRBV7-2 with TRBJ2-5; matching of 5 bases hints at TRBD1 as the D gene. The source was CD4+ or CD8+ T cells sorted from blood, collected in a trial of the OX40 agonist ivuxolimab. DNA sequence: TGTGCCAGCTGCTTAGGGGCAATGGAGACCCAGTACTTC. It encodes CASCLGAMETQYF.